This T cell receptor (beta chain) emerged from a study of CD8+CD57+ T cells in acquired aplastic anemia (dated by TCRdb to 2017 to 2018). For context, the study as a whole: A mean of approximately 3 ug of DNA, ranging from roughly 0.19 to 27.4 ug, was extracted from sorted CD4+ and CD8+ cells. CD8+CD57+ expansion was defined as a frequency above the mean frequency observed in healthy subjects.

Trimmed from V: 11 bases; trimmed from J: 1 base; junction bases lacking a gene match: 13. Reading the germline V gene (reference sequence) gives CDR1 SEHNR and CDR2 FQNEAQ. The CDR3 sequence holds 15 residues, the cysteine and phenylalanine included. Only the CDR3 DNA is retained, 45 bases long and in frame from the first base. Genomic DNA was used as template for profiling of TCR beta VDJ combinations and CDR3 sequences. An Illumina HiSeq 2000 was the platform used for TCR repertoire sequencing. In the original analysis: Repertoire assessment relied on Simpson's diversity index, CDR3 size and DJ length profiles, and TRBV/TRBJ rearrangement plots. The most abundant DNA sequence in the deep sequencing data was defined as the immunodominant clone. CDR3 amino acid sequences were screened for sharing across subjects and were compared with published repertoires and the VDJdb database. The public reads were quality trimmed at Q25 with fastp and then assembled into clones with MiXCR by TCRdb, keeping productive beta chains. Rows are combined by CDR3 protein, so each entry shows the most common genes and DNA. These V and J calls are TCRdb output, not the study's own analysis. In this sample the table shows fewer than 300,000 distinct CDR3 sequences, approximately 79% of which occur a single time. The top ten clones comprise around 40% of the sample.

Findings and caveats that apply to the study as a whole: Around 30 CD8+ CDR3 sequences were shared between patients and controls but appeared highly expressed in patients and within their immunodominant clones. Patients and healthy controls showed no significant difference in CD8+ Simpson's diversity (P=0.060).

The patients picked for sequencing were ones in whom flow cytometry had shown an expansion of CD8+CD57+ cells. Severe acquired aplastic anemia was diagnosed in all patients according to International Study of Aplastic Anemia and Agranulocytosis and Camitta criteria. Patients had received no therapy at the time of blood sampling. The study deep-sequenced TCR repertoires of sorted CD4+ and CD8+ blood T cells from severe aplastic anemia patients and healthy subjects. Patients were enrolled under clinicaltrials.gov protocols 00001620, 01623167, 00001397, 00071045, 00081523 and 00961064 in the USA. Ficoll-Paque density gradient centrifugation was used to isolate peripheral blood mononuclear cells. CD4+ and CD8+ T cells were sorted by FACS or magnetic beads before DNA extraction. With regard to this clonotype: Its antigen has not been determined. No base qualities exist here, and no much larger clone lies one base off it.

The source material was sorted CD4+, CD8+, or CD8+CD57+ T cells (not recorded which) from PBMCs. The sequence was collected from a human donor with aplastic anemia. The chain is encoded by TRBV7-9 joined to TRBJ1-1; 7 bases in the middle match TRBD1. The sequenced DNA is TGTGCCTGCGAGGGGGCGGGGGGGGCGAACACTGAAGCTTTCTTT. The encoded protein is CACEGAGGANTEAFF.